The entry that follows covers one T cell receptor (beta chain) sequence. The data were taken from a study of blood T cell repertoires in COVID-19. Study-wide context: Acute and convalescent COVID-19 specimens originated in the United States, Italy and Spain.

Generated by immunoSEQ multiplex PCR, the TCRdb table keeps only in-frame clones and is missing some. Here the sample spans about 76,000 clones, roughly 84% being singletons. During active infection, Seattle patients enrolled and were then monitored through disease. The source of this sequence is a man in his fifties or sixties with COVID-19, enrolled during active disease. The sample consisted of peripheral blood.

For the CDR3, the DNA is TGTGCCAGTAGTGATTTTCAGGGCAATGAGCAGTTCTTC. Its protein is CASSDFQGNEQFF. The chain joins TRBV19 to TRBJ2-1; maybe TRBD1 (5 bases). CDR3 length equals 13 residues. Germline V gives CDR1 LNHDA, CDR2 SQIVND (reference sequence). V was clipped by 5 bases and J by 6 bases, with 11 bases between them.